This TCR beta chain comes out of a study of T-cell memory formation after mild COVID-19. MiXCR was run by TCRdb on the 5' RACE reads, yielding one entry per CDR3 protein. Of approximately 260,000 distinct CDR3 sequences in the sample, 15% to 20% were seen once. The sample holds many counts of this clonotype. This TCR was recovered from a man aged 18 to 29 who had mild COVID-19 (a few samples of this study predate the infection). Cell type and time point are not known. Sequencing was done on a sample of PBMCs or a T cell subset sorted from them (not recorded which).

The CDR3 region is CASSPLGLVSSDTQYF. CDR3 DNA: TGTGCCAGCAGCCCATTGGGACTAGTCTCATCCGATACGCAGTATTTT. The V gene is TRBV5-5, the J gene TRBJ2-3; 8 bases map to TRBD2. Trimming took 4 bases from V and 6 from J; bases not matched to a gene: 13. Germline-derived CDR1 and CDR2 are SGHKS and YYEKEE (reference sequence). The CDR3 has 16 residues.